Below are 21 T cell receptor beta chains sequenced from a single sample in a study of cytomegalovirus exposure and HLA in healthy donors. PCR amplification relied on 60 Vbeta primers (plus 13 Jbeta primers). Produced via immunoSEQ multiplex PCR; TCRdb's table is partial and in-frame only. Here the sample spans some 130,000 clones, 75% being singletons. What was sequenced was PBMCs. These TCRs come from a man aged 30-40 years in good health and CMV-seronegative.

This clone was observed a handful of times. In DNA form, the CDR3 reads TGTGCCAGCAGTGAAGAAGCGACGCAGTATTTT. Encoded protein: CASSEEATQYF. This chain joins TRBV2 and TRBJ2-3; D not resolved. Germline values: CDR1 SNHLY, CDR2 FYNNEI. Trimming stripped 1 base from V and 9 bases from J, with 5 bases between. The CDR3 is made up of 11 amino acids. Together with reference TRBV2 and TRBJ2-3, the CDR3 gives the full variable domain: EPEVTQTPSHQVTQMGQEVILRCVPISNHLYFYWYRQILGQKVEFLVSFYNNEISEKSEIFDDQFSVERPDGSNFTLKIRSTKLEDSAMYFCASSEEATQYFGPGTRLTVL.

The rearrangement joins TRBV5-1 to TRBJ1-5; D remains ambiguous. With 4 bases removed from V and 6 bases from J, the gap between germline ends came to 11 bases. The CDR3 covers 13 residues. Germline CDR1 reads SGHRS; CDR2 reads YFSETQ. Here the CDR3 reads CASSPGGSQPQHF. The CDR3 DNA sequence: TGCGCCAGCAGCCCAGGAGGGAGTCAGCCCCAGCATTTT. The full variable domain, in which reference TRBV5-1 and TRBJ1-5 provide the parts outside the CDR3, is KAGVTQTPRYLIKTRGQQVTLSCSPISGHRSVSWYQQTPGQGLQFLFEYFSETQRNKGNFPGRFSGRQFSNSRSEMNVSTLELGDSALYLCASSPGGSQPQHFGDGTRLSIL.

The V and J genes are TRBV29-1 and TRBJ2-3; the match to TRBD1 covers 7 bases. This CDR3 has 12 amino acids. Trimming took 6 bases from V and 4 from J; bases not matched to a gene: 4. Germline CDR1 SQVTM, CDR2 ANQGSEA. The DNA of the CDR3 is TGCAGCGTCCGACAGGGATCAGATACGCAGTATTTT. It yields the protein CSVRQGSDTQYF.

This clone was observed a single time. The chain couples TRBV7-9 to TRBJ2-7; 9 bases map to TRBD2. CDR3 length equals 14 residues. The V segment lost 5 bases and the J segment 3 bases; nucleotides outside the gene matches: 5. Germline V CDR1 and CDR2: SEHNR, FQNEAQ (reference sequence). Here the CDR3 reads CASSHSGRSYEQYF. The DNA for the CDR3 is TGTGCCAGCAGCCATAGCGGGAGAAGCTACGAGCAGTACTTC. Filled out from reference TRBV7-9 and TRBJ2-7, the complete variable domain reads DTGVSQNPRHKITKRGQNVTFRCDPISEHNRLYWYRQTLGQGPEFLTYFQNEAQLEKSRLLSDRFSAERPKGSFSTLEIQRTEQGDSAMYLCASSHSGRSYEQYFGPGTRLTVT.

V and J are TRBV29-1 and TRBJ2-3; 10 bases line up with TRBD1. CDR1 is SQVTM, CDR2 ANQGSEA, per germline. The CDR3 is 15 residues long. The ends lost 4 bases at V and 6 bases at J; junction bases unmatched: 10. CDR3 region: CSVGVTGTGEDTQYF. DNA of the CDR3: TGCAGCGTTGGAGTAACCGGGACAGGGGAGGATACGCAGTATTTT.

The CDR3 bases are TGTGCCAGCAGCCCTTTCCAGGGAAACTATGGCTACACCTTC. This gives the protein CASSPFQGNYGYTF. This chain links TRBV27 with TRBJ1-2; possibly TRBD1 for D (5 bases). Trimming left V 6 bases short and J 2 bases short, with 13 bases between. CDR1 and CDR2 from the germline V gene are MNHEY and SMNVEV (reference sequence). CDR3 length equals 14 residues.

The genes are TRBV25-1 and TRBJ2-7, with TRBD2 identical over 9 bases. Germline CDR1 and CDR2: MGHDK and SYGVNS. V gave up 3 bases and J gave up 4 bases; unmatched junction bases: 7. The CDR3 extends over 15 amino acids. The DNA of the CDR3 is TGTGCCAGCAGTGATCTCCGAGCGGGAGGATACGAGCAGTACTTC. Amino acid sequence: CASSDLRAGGYEQYF.

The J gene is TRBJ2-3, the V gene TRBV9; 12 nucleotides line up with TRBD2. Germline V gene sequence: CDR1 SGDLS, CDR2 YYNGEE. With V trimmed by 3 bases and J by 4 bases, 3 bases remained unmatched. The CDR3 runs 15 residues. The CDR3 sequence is CASSASGGAADTQYF. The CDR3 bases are TGTGCCAGCAGCGCTAGCGGGGGGGCCGCAGATACGCAGTATTTT.

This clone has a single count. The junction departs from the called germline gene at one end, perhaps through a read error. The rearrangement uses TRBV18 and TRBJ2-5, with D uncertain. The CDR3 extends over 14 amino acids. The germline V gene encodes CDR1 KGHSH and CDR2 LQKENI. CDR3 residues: CASSPPSIQEAQYF. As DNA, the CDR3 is TGTGCCAGCTCACCACCCTCTATACAAGAGGCCCAGTACTTC.

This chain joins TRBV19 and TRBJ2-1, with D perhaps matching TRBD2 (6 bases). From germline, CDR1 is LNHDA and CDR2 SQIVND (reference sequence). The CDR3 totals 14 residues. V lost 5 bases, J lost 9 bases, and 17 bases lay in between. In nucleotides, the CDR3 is TGTGCCAGTAGTCGATCCCTTGGGGGGTCTGAGCAGTTCTTC. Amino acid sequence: CASSRSLGGSEQFF.

The CDR3 reads CASSQVREAEQYF. As DNA, the CDR3 is TGCGCCAGCAGCCAAGTCAGGGAGGCCGAGCAGTACTTC. This chain uses TRBV4-1 with TRBJ2-7, with D possibly being TRBD2 (6 bases). The CDR3 runs 13 residues. Per germline, CDR1 MGHRA and CDR2 YSYEKL. V gave up 1 base and J gave up 6 bases, with 10 bases separating them.

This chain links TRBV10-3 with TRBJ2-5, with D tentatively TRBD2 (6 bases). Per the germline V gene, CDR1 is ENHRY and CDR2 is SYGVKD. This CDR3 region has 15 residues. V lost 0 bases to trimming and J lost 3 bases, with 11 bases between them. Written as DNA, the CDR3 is TGTGCCATCAGTGAGTCGGGGGGAATGAAAGAGACCCAGTACTTC. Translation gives CAISESGGMKETQYF.

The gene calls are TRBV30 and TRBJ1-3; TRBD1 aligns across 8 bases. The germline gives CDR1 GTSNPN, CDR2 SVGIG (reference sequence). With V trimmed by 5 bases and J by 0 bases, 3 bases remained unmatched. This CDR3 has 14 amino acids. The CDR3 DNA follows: TGTGCCTGGGACAGGGGAATCTCTGGAAACACCATATATTTT. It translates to CAWDRGISGNTIYF.

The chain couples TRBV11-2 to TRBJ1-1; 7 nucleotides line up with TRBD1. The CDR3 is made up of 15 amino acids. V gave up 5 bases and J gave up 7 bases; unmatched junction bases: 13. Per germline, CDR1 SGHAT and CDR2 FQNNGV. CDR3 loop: CASSTNQGVGGEAFF. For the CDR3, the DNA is TGTGCCAGCAGCACTAATCAGGGGGTAGGTGGTGAAGCTTTCTTT.

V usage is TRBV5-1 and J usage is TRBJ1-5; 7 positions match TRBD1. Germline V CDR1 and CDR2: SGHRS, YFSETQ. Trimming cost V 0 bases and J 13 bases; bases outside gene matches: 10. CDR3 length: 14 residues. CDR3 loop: CASSLEGSGGGQHF. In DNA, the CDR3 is TGCGCCAGCAGCTTGGAAGGATCAGGGGGAGGACAGCATTTT.

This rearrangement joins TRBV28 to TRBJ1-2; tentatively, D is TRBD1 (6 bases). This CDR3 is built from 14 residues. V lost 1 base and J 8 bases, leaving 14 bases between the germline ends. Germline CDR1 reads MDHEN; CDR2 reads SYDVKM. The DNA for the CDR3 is TGTGCCAGCAGTTTATATTACAGGGATGAAGGCTACACCTTC. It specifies CASSLYYRDEGYTF.

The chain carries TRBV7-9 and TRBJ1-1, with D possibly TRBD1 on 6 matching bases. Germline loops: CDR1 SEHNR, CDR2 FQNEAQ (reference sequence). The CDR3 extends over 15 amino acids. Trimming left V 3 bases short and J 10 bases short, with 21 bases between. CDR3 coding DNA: TGTGCCAGCAGCTTGGGGGCCGGGACGGCGGGTGTAGCTTTCTTT. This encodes CASSLGAGTAGVAFF.

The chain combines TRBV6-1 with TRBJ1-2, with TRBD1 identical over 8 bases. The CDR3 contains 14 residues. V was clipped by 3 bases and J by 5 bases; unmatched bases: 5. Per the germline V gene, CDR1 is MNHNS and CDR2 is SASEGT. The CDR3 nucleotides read TGTGCCAGCAGTGAGTTCAGGGGGCAATATGGCTACACCTTC. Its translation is CASSEFRGQYGYTF.

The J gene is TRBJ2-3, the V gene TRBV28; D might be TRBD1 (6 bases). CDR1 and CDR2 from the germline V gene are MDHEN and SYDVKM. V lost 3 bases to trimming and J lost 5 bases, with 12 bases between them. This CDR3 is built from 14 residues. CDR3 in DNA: TGTGCCAGCAGTTTTACAGGGCGCGGAGATACGCAGTATTTT. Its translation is CASSFTGRGDTQYF.

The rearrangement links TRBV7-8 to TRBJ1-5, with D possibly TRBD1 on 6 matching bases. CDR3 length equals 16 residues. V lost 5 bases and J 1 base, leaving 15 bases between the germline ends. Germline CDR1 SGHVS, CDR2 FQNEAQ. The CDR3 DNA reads TGTGCCAGCAGCCCAATGTTCACAGGGAGCAATCAGCCCCAGCATTTT. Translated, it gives CASSPMFTGSNQPQHF.

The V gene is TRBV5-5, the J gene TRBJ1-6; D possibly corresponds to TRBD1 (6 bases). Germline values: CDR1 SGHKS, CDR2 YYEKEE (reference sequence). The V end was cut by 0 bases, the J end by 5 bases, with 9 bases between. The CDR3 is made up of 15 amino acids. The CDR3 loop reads CASSLDRVDNSPLHF. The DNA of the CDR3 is TGTGCCAGCAGCTTGGACAGGGTCGATAATTCACCCCTCCACTTT.